The TCR beta chain under discussion was sequenced for a study of early T cells in non-severe SARS-CoV-2 infection. In the study overall: Sequencing targeted bulk RNA from unsorted whole blood, leaving chains unpaired.

Trimming pared 5 bases from V and 5 bases from J, leaving 16 bases between. Germline V CDR1 and CDR2: SEHNR, FQNEAQ (reference sequence). The CDR3 spans 16 residues. Researchers attached unique molecular identifiers to individual cDNA molecules. TCRdb re-derived calls from the 5' RACE reads in MiXCR, one entry per CDR3 protein. Of 35,000 to 45,000 distinct CDR3 sequences in the sample, roughly 6.8% were seen once. Here the sequenced sample was whole blood, taken at baseline. This chain joins TRBV7-9 and TRBJ1-6; a possible D gene is TRBD1 (5 bases). This receptor was obtained from an adult who was a healthcare worker with PCR-confirmed SARS-CoV-2 infection or an uninfected control (not recorded which). CDR3 sequence: CASSLGQMTHNSPLHF. Here the CDR3 DNA reads TGTGCCAGCAGCCTCGGACAAATGACGCATAATTCACCCCTCCACTTT.